This TCR beta chain was sequenced during a study of shared clonotypes between healthy human individuals. TCRdb's copy holds only in-frame clones and misses some; the assay was immunoSEQ multiplex PCR. The table shows some 2.4 million clones, with approximately 94% occurring only once. From germline, CDR1 is MNHNS and CDR2 SASEGT. The CDR3 runs to 13 residues. Trimming left V 5 bases short and J 0 bases short, with 8 bases between. Sequenced sample: naive CD4+ T cells from PBMCs. Subset: CD45RA+ positively selected. The chain links TRBV6-1 to TRBJ2-7, with D tentatively TRBD1 (6 bases). The receptor was isolated from a man aged 18-30 years in good health. Some clones in this sample may be carry-over from other donors' samples. The CDR3: CASSRDISYEQYF. The CDR3 DNA sequence: TGTGCCAGCAGTCGGGACATCTCCTACGAGCAGTACTTC.